These 17 T cell receptor beta chains originate from one sample sequenced in a study of cytomegalovirus exposure and HLA in healthy donors. The study ran its PCR with 60 Vbeta and 13 Jbeta primers. Here immunoSEQ multiplex PCR was the method, and the copy in TCRdb shows in-frame clones only, minus some. The sample comprises around 220,000 clones, 65% to 80% of which are singletons, and around 15% rests with the top ten. The sample consisted of PBMCs. The receptors were sampled from a man aged 35-49 years in good health and CMV-seronegative.

This chain uses TRBV7-3 with TRBJ1-1; D gene uncertain. The ends were cut back, 3 bases at V and 6 bases at J, with 11 bases in the middle. Germline loops: CDR1 SGHTA, CDR2 FQGTGA. The CDR3 sequence is 13 residues long. In DNA, the CDR3 is TGTGCCAGCAGCTTCGGGGAGGACGCTGAAGCTTTCTTT. Its translation: CASSFGEDAEAFF.

The chain has TRBV7-9 and TRBJ2-7; D not certain. The V and J ends lost 5 bases and 4 bases respectively, with 9 bases between them. CDR3 length: 12 residues. Per the germline V gene, CDR1 is SEHNR and CDR2 is FQNEAQ (reference sequence). The CDR3 region has the DNA TGTGCCAGCAGCCCCGGTCCGTACGAGCAGTACTTC. Residues: CASSPGPYEQYF.

This clone was found once. The chain carries TRBV7-9 and TRBJ1-2; 9 bases fit TRBD1. The trim removed 2 bases at V and 7 bases at J, leaving 11 bases unmatched. The CDR3 runs to 16 residues. The germline gives CDR1 SEHNR, CDR2 FQNEAQ (reference sequence). The DNA for the CDR3 is TGTGCCAGCAGCTTAAACAATCCGGGACAGGGTCGTGGCTACACCTTC. It is translated as CASSLNNPGQGRGYTF.

A few counts support this clone. The rearrangement uses TRBV7-7 and TRBJ2-3; TRBD2 aligns across 10 bases. With 5 bases clipped from V and 1 base from J, the junction kept 6 bases outside the gene matches. In germline, CDR1 is SSHAT, CDR2 FNYEAQ (reference sequence). The CDR3 has 16 residues. CDR3 amino acids: CASSPLAGDRTDTQYF. The CDR3 region has the DNA TGTGCCAGCAGCCCCCTAGCGGGGGACCGCACAGATACGCAGTATTTT.

This clone was seen a few times. The chain couples TRBV5-1 to TRBJ1-2; possibly TRBD1 for D (6 bases). V shed 7 bases and J shed 4 bases, with 17 bases lying between them. CDR1 SGHRS and CDR2 YFSETQ come from the germline V gene. CDR3 size: 14 residues. CDR3 in amino acids: CASYDLQGSYGYTF. Written as DNA, the CDR3 is TGCGCCAGCTACGACTTACAGGGATCCTATGGCTACACCTTC.

The rearrangement uses TRBV18 and TRBJ1-1, with TRBD1 identical over 7 bases. The CDR3 has 12 residues. CDR1 and CDR2 (germline): KGHSH, LQKENI. The trim removed 3 bases at V and 6 bases at J, leaving 1 base unmatched. The CDR3 nucleotides are TGTGCCAGCTCACCCGACAGGGCTGAAGCTTTCTTT. This translates into CASSPDRAEAFF.

The chain recombines TRBV5-6 with TRBJ1-2, with a tentative D call TRBD1 (6 bases). The CDR3 has 13 amino acids. Germline CDR1 and CDR2: SGHDT and YYEEEE. V lost 6 bases and J 7 bases, leaving 16 bases between the germline ends. This CDR3 reads CASTMTGTSGYTF. The CDR3 DNA reads as TGTGCCAGCACTATGACAGGTACCTCTGGCTACACCTTC.

The rearrangement joins TRBV7-9 to TRBJ1-1, with 8 bases matching TRBD1. V was clipped by 5 bases and J by 5 bases; unmatched bases: 7. This CDR3 contains 14 residues. The germline gives CDR1 SEHNR, CDR2 FQNEAQ (reference sequence). CDR3 in DNA: TGTGCCAGCAGCGTCACAGGGGGAGGTACTGAAGCTTTCTTT. Encoded protein: CASSVTGGGTEAFF.

The chain couples TRBV2 to TRBJ2-7; D uncertain. The CDR3 consists of 11 residues. Germline values: CDR1 SNHLY, CDR2 FYNNEI. V was cut by 6 bases and J by 3 bases, with 6 bases left in between. CDR3 loop: CASRVSYEQYF. As DNA, the CDR3 is TGTGCCAGCAGGGTTAGCTACGAGCAGTACTTC.

The rearrangement uses TRBV11-3 and TRBJ1-1; TRBD1 aligns across 7 bases. Losses at the gene ends were 5 bases for V and 2 bases for J; bases not matched to a gene: 8. Germline lookup yields CDR1 SGHNT and CDR2 YENEEA. The CDR3 is 15 amino acids. CDR3 sequence (DNA): TGTGCCAGCAGCCCCCGACAGGGAACTAACACTGAAGCTTTCTTT. The encoded protein is CASSPRQGTNTEAFF.

This sequence joins TRBV18 and TRBJ1-2, with D possibly being TRBD1 (5 bases). Germline lookup yields CDR1 KGHSH and CDR2 LQKENI. V lost 3 bases to trimming and J lost 2 bases, with 13 bases between them. CDR3 length equals 15 residues. The CDR3: CASSPRPGPNYGYTF. The DNA for the CDR3 is TGTGCCAGCTCACCTCGGCCAGGGCCAAACTATGGCTACACCTTC.

The chain carries TRBV7-9 and TRBJ1-2, with D hard to call. In germline, CDR1 is SEHNR, CDR2 FQNEAQ (reference sequence). Trimming removed 1 base from V and 6 bases from J, with 6 bases in between. CDR3 length: 12 residues. The CDR3 sequence: CASSLGTDGYTF. In DNA form, the CDR3 reads TGTGCCAGCAGCTTAGGGACTGATGGCTACACCTTC.

The rearrangement joins TRBV11-2 to TRBJ2-1; 8 bases line up with TRBD2. Germline values: CDR1 SGHAT, CDR2 FQNNGV. The CDR3 has 17 residues. V lost 0 bases to trimming and J lost 6 bases; unmatched junction nucleotides: 10. The CDR3 region has the DNA TGTGCCAGCAGCTTAGAGCCGGGGGGGTACGCTTCCAATGAGCAGTTCTTC. Translating it yields CASSLEPGGYASNEQFF.

The sample holds a few counts of this clone. The rearrangement joins TRBV14 to TRBJ2-5, with D possibly TRBD2 on 5 matching bases. This CDR3 region has 12 residues. Germline values: CDR1 SGHDN, CDR2 FVKESK. Trimming cost V 1 base and J 5 bases, with 5 bases left between them. In nucleotides, the CDR3 is TGTGCCAGCAGCCAAGGCGGGGAGACCCAGTACTTC. Translation gives CASSQGGETQYF.

The rearrangement uses TRBV7-3 and TRBJ2-1; D ambiguous. Deletions cut 1 base from V and 6 bases from J, with 19 bases between. This CDR3 has 17 residues. The V gene's germline CDR1 is SGHTA and CDR2 FQGTGA. The CDR3 DNA sequence: TGTGCCAGCAGCTTAAGTAGGTTGAGCGCTTCTCCCAATGAGCAGTTCTTC. Translated: CASSLSRLSASPNEQFF.

This clone was observed once. The chain couples TRBV19 to TRBJ2-7, with TRBD1 matching over 8 bases. V shed 1 base and J 2 bases; nucleotides not matched to a gene: 7. The CDR3 sequence is 16 residues long. Per the germline V gene, CDR1 is LNHDA and CDR2 is SQIVND (reference sequence). Here the CDR3 DNA reads TGTGCCAGTAGTATAGGAACAGGGGGTACGACCTACGAGCAGTACTTC. This sequence encodes CASSIGTGGTTYEQYF.

The chain has TRBV15 and TRBJ2-3, with 9 bases aligning to TRBD1. The CDR3 is made up of 14 amino acids. Germline loops: CDR1 LNHNV, CDR2 YYDKDF (reference sequence). J was trimmed by 5 bases and V by 3 bases; bases with no gene match: 3. CDR3 in amino acids: CATSRGQGLDTQYF. The CDR3 DNA is TGTGCCACCAGCAGGGGACAGGGCTTAGATACGCAGTATTTT.